The sequence of this T cell receptor (beta chain) was determined in a study of a mutant IDH1 vaccine in newly diagnosed glioma. Looking at the study overall: In some groups vaccination began 4-6 weeks post-radiotherapy; others received it with temozolomide. The V12 visit happened in week 35, and the V13 visit happened in week 47.

Findings and caveats of the study: Apparently, pseudoprogression bore no relation to changes among the top peripheral T cell clonotypes.

In this sample, this clone turned up a few times. As yet, its antigen is unknown. The sample's time point: week 47, end of study. The study gave 300 ug of mutant IDH1 20-mer peptide per vaccine dose, with topical imiquimod. The donor cohort comprised cases of new WHO grade 3 or 4 IDH1-mutant, ATRX-lost astrocytoma. Germline V gene data show CDR1 as SQVTM and CDR2 as ANQGSEA. CDR3 length equals 17 residues. V shed 3 bases, J shed 5 bases, and the junction held 13 bases outside the gene matches. Profiled with immunoSEQ multiplex PCR; TCRdb holds only in-frame clones, not every one. This sample has some 20,000 clones, with around 82% found just once.

Sequences were derived from PBMCs, sampled from a glioma patient whose treatment included an IDH1 peptide vaccine. This clonotype was sampled from a man aged 35-49 years with glioma. V is TRBV29-1 and J is TRBJ2-3; 11 bases are shared with TRBD2. CDR3 loop: CSVDALAGGVVRDTQYF. DNA of the CDR3: TGCAGCGTTGACGCGCTAGCGGGAGGAGTAGTTAGAGATACGCAGTATTTT.